Following are 5 T cell receptor beta chains from one sample sequenced in a study of blood T cells in healthy people across ages (dated by TCRdb to between 2015 and 2016). Libraries were built with 5' RACE. Sequencing was performed on an Illumina HiSeq 2500. A second PCR of 7 to 11 cycles was performed with a sample-barcoded 5' primer and a J-beta primer mix. The raw public data were reprocessed by TCRdb itself: fastp quality trimming at Q25, MiXCR clonotype calling, in-frame beta chains only. When rows share a CDR3 protein, they turn into one entry using the most common DNA and genes. For this sample the table gives some 1.7 million distinct CDR3 sequences, of which 28% were detected only once. In total, the top ten clones hold over 7% of the sample. Source material: blood. The receptors shown here come from a woman in her twenties or thirties in good health.

This rearrangement joins TRBV2 to TRBJ2-1; D remains unclear. Germline CDR1 and CDR2: SNHLY and FYNNEI. The CDR3 contains 14 residues. Trimming removed 1 base from V and 3 bases from J, with 7 bases in between. CDR3 DNA sequence: TGTGCCAGCAGTGAAGGGTCATTCTACAATGAGCAGTTCTTC. Its translation: CASSEGSFYNEQFF. Filled out from reference TRBV2 and TRBJ2-1, the complete variable domain reads EPEVTQTPSHQVTQMGQEVILRCVPISNHLYFYWYRQILGQKVEFLVSFYNNEISEKSEIFDDQFSVERPDGSNFTLKIRSTKLEDSAMYFCASSEGSFYNEQFFGPGTRLTVL.

The rearrangement joins TRBV24-1 to TRBJ1-1, with 8 bases aligning to TRBD1. This CDR3 has 15 amino acids. Losses at the gene ends were 3 bases for V and 2 bases for J; bases not matched to a gene: 4. The V gene's germline CDR1 is KGHDR and CDR2 SFDVKD. In DNA, the CDR3 is TGTGCCACCAGTGATCATGGGACAGGAAACACTGAAGCTTTCTTT. It specifies CATSDHGTGNTEAFF.

This clonotype has a count of ten or more. V gene TRBV12-3 or TRBV12-4 combines with J gene TRBJ2-1; D call uncertain. This CDR3 is 12 amino acids long. Trimming pared 8 bases from V and 3 bases from J, leaving 8 bases between. The CDR3 DNA sequence: TGTGCCAGCTCCGGAGTCTACAATGAGCAGTTCTTC. It specifies CASSGVYNEQFF.

On this clonotype: Mismatch with germline at one junction end may stem from a read error. This rearrangement joins TRBV11-2 to TRBJ2-5; no firm D call. Germline-derived CDR1 and CDR2 are SGHAT and FQNNGV. This CDR3 contains 12 residues. CDR3 protein: CVSSQRRETQYF. The CDR3 bases are TGTGTCAGCAGCCAAAGACGGGAGACCCAGTACTTC.

The chain combines TRBV7-2 with TRBJ1-4, with no clear D. The CDR3 sequence is 16 residues long. Per germline, CDR1 SGHTA and CDR2 FQGNSA. V lost 1 base and J lost 4, with 13 bases in between. The CDR3 protein is CASSLVYSGVNEKLFF. CDR3 DNA sequence: TGTGCCAGCAGCTTAGTATATTCGGGCGTTAATGAAAAACTGTTTTTT. Full variable domain (remainder filled in from reference TRBV7-2 and TRBJ1-4): GAGVSQSPSNKVTEKGKDVELRCDPISGHTALYWYRQSLGQGLEFLIYFQGNSAPDKSGLPSDRFSAERTGGSVSTLTIQRTQQEDSAVYLCASSLVYSGVNEKLFFGSGTQLSVL.